The rows below give T cell receptor beta chains drawn from one sample of a study of blood T cells in healthy people across ages. MiXCR was run by TCRdb on the 5' RACE reads, yielding one entry per CDR3 protein. The sample yields hundreds of thousands of distinct CDR3 sequences, roughly 53% seen once. The source material was blood. The receptor source for this set is a man aged 55 to 69 in good health. The CDR3 runs from the conserved cysteine through the conserved F or W. Each record gives: CDR3 length, V gene, J gene, D gene, clone size, CDR3 protein, CDR3 DNA. The D gene is left open where the match is weak. Not all rows give a size; the values are once, few, many and, for expanded clones, a class.

16,TRBV5-1,TRBJ1-2,TRBD1,NA,CASSLGQDPPNYGYTF,TGCGCCAGCAGCCTCGGACAGGACCCTCCTAACTATGGCTACACCTTC
13,TRBV4-1,TRBJ2-7,NA,NA,CASSRRDVYEQYF,TGCGCCAGCAGCCGGAGGGACGTCTACGAGCAGTACTTC
12,TRBV12-5,TRBJ2-3,NA,NA,CASGLFADTQYF,TGTGCTAGTGGTTTGTTCGCAGATACGCAGTATTTT
19,TRBV29-1,TRBJ2-3,NA,NA,CSVEVQGAGGPVETDTQYF,TGCAGCGTTGAAGTGCAGGGGGCGGGGGGGCCCGTGGAGACAGATACGCAGTATTTT
16,TRBV18,TRBJ2-1,NA,NA,CASSPQRGLTYNEQFF,TGTGCCAGCTCACCACAGCGCGGGTTAACCTACAATGAGCAGTTCTTC
15,TRBV11-3,TRBJ2-5,NA,NA,CASSSNGHLEETQYF,TGTGCCAGCAGCTCTAACGGCCACCTTGAAGAGACCCAGTACTTC
15,TRBV7-9,TRBJ1-6,NA,NA,CASGGATRENSPLHF,TGTGCCAGCGGTGGAGCAACCCGAGAGAATTCACCCCTCCACTTT
13,TRBV2,TRBJ2-7,NA,few,CASVTNRVYEQYF,TGTGCCAGCGTGACGAACAGGGTCTACGAGCAGTACTTC
16,TRBV5-1,TRBJ1-4,NA,NA,CASSTTGSTTNEKLFF,TGCGCCAGCAGCACGACGGGATCCACAACTAATGAAAAACTGTTTTTT
15,TRBV18,TRBJ1-2,NA,NA,CASSTEAQAPYGYTF,TGTGCCAGCTCAACGGAGGCCCAGGCCCCTTATGGCTACACCTTC
14,TRBV12-3/TRBV12-4,TRBJ1-6,NA,many,CASNRDGPNSPLHF,TGTGCCAGCAACCGGGACGGCCCTAATTCACCCCTCCACTTT
15,TRBV3-1,TRBJ1-2,NA,NA,CASSQEGGANYGYTF,TGTGCCAGCAGCCAAGAGGGCGGCGCTAACTATGGCTACACCTTC
15,TRBV24-1,TRBJ2-1,NA,once,CATSDLTRDYNEQFF,TGTGCCACCAGTGATTTGACCCGAGATTACAATGAGCAGTTCTTC
16,TRBV29-1,TRBJ2-1,NA,NA,CSVDFWRVSGYNEQFF,TGCAGCGTTGATTTCTGGCGCGTTAGCGGATACAATGAGCAGTTCTTC
15,TRBV4-1,TRBJ1-1,TRBD1,NA,CASSRHGTGDTEAFF,TGCGCCAGCAGCCGCCATGGGACAGGGGACACTGAAGCTTTCTTT
17,TRBV20-1,TRBJ2-7,TRBD1,NA,CSARDREGAVGWNEQYF,TGCAGTGCTAGAGATCGCGAGGGGGCGGTAGGGTGGAACGAGCAGTACTTC
14,TRBV4-1,TRBJ2-5,NA,few,CASSPHGALETQYF,TGCGCCAGCAGCCCCCACGGGGCGTTGGAGACCCAGTACTTC
17,TRBV7-2,TRBJ2-7,TRBD2,once,CASSRRASGGAYNEQYF,TGTGCCAGCAGCCGGCGCGCTAGCGGGGGGGCCTACAATGAGCAGTACTTC
18,TRBV21-1,TRBJ2-4,NA,NA,CASSKLELGQGGLYIQYF,TGTGCCAGCAGCAAATTGGAACTGGGACAGGGTGGCTTGTACATTCAGTACTTC
15,TRBV21-1,TRBJ2-3,NA,NA,CASTSAGGLLYTQYF,TGTGCCAGCACCTCAGCGGGGGGGCTCTTGTATACGCAGTATTTT
12,TRBV29-1,TRBJ2-1,NA,NA,CSVPRTRYEQFF,TGCAGCGTTCCTCGGACCAGATACGAGCAGTTCTTC
15,TRBV7-2,TRBJ2-7,NA,few,CASSLAGSFSYEQYF,TGTGCCAGCAGCTTAGCGGGGTCTTTCTCCTACGAGCAGTACTTC
16,TRBV6-2/TRBV6-3,TRBJ2-4,TRBD1,few,CASSSDRVVAKNIQYF,TGTGCCAGCAGCTCAGACAGGGTCGTAGCCAAAAACATTCAGTACTTC
15,TRBV15,TRBJ1-1,NA,few,CATSMGGTVNTEAFF,TGTGCCACCAGCATGGGAGGGACGGTGAACACTGAAGCTTTCTTT
12,TRBV7-9,TRBJ1-4,NA,NA,CASSFTDEKLFF,TGTGCCAGCAGCTTCACGGATGAAAAACTGTTTTTT
14,TRBV20-1,TRBJ1-2,NA,NA,CSAIVTPANYGYTF,TGCAGTGCTATTGTCACTCCTGCCAACTATGGCTACACCTTC
14,TRBV9,TRBJ1-5,NA,NA,CASSEGQTYQPQHF,TGTGCCAGCAGCGAGGGGCAGACTTATCAGCCCCAGCATTTT